This passage covers 6 T cell receptor beta chains from one sample sequenced in a study of Graves' ophthalmopathy and Graves' hyperthyroidism (dated by TCRdb to the late 2010s). The listed sequencing device is Illumina HiSeq 2000. For repertoire sequencing, TCR beta CDR3 regions were amplified from RNA transcripts. The first round of RT-PCR was done with HTBI primers and the Qiagen OneStep RT-PCR kit, and was followed by a second round of multiplex PCR, then size selection and purification. Clones were called with MiXCR by TCRdb after fastp trimmed the public reads at Q25, and only in-frame beta chains were retained. A single entry per CDR3 protein holds the most common genes and DNA from its merged rows. This sample has over a million distinct CDR3 sequences in its table, and roughly two fifths of those were observed once. The ten largest clones capture more than 9.5% of the sample. Specimen: peripheral blood or thyroid tissue (not recorded which). The receptors come from an adult man with Graves' hyperthyroidism.

This clonotype occurred a few times. This rearrangement joins TRBV20-1 to TRBJ1-2; unclear D gene. The CDR3 runs 17 residues. CDR1 and CDR2 from the germline V gene are DFQATT and SNEGSKA (reference sequence). The V end was cut by 1 base, the J end by 8 bases, with 26 bases between. CDR3 loop: CSARVVIGTWRVGGYTF. The CDR3 coding sequence is TGCAGTGCTAGAGTGGTTATTGGTACTTGGCGAGTAGGAGGCTACACCTTC.

The genes are TRBV5-1 and TRBJ1-1; D is perhaps TRBD1 (5 bases). This CDR3 is built from 14 residues. Germline V gene lookup returns CDR1 SGHRS and CDR2 YFSETQ. V shed 0 bases and J shed 8 bases, with 14 bases lying between them. In DNA, the CDR3 is TGCGCCAGCAGCTTGGGCGTCTGGGGCCAGGAAGCTTTCTTT. This translates into CASSLGVWGQEAFF.

This clonotype was seen at least ten times. The rearrangement links TRBV19 to TRBJ2-7; 9 nucleotides line up with TRBD2. V dropped 3 bases and J dropped 3; count of bases not matched to a gene: 3. Per germline, CDR1 LNHDA and CDR2 SQIVND (reference sequence). This CDR3 has 14 amino acids. CDR3 region: CASSIVAGVYEQYF. The CDR3 coding sequence is TGTGCCAGTAGTATCGTAGCGGGAGTCTACGAGCAGTACTTC. Complete variable domain (other parts from reference TRBV19 and TRBJ2-7): DGGITQSPKYLFRKEGQNVTLSCEQNLNHDAMYWYRQDPGQGLRLIYYSQIVNDFQKGDIAEGYSVSREKKESFPLTVTSAQKNPTAFYLCASSIVAGVYEQYFGPGTRLTVT.

The CDR3 sequence: CASSWDRGRYGYTF. The CDR3 coding sequence is TGTGCCAGCAGTTGGGACAGGGGGCGGTATGGCTACACCTTC. V usage is TRBV25-1 and J usage is TRBJ1-2, with 12 bases that match TRBD1. This CDR3 is built from 14 residues. Germline loops: CDR1 MGHDK, CDR2 SYGVNS. Germline trimming cut 5 bases from V and 5 bases from J; bases unmatched to any gene: 3.

This clonotype has ten or more counts. The CDR3 is CASRMDRGNEQYF. The CDR3 nucleotides are TGTGCCAGCAGGATGGACAGGGGGAACGAGCAGTACTTC. The V gene is TRBV2, the J gene TRBJ2-7, with 10 bases matching TRBD1. Unmatched junction bases numbered 4, after V lost 6 bases and J lost 5 bases. The CDR3 is 13 residues long. The germline V gene encodes CDR1 SNHLY and CDR2 FYNNEI.

This chain joins TRBV12-3 or TRBV12-4 and TRBJ2-7; D possibly corresponds to TRBD2 (5 bases). This CDR3 has 14 amino acids. V lost 6 bases and J 2 bases, leaving 14 bases between the germline ends. DNA of the CDR3: TGTGCCAGCAGCCCTGTTTCCGGGGCCTACGAGCAGTACTTC. Amino acid sequence: CASSPVSGAYEQYF.